These T cell receptor beta chains were read from a single sample in a study of shared clonotypes between healthy human individuals. Produced via immunoSEQ multiplex PCR; TCRdb's table is partial and in-frame only. Of about 980,000 clones in the sample, over 75% were seen once. The sequenced sample was memory CD4+ T cells sorted from blood. These receptors all come from a man between 18 and 29 years old in good health. Both conserved end residues are part of each CDR3. The order of the fields is J gene, V gene, CDR3 protein.

>TRBJ2-7|TRBV6-6
CASSYSILDIYEQYF
>TRBJ1-6|TRBV6-5
CASSYTGGNSPLHF
>TRBJ2-5|TRBV21-1
CASSKLRDSQETQYF
>TRBJ2-2|TRBV2
CASTLTGGTGELFF
>TRBJ2-1|TRBV5-1
CASSLRGDSSYNEQFF
>TRBJ2-7|TRBV12-2
CASRVRGQVPYEQYF
>TRBJ2-2|TRBV11-3
CASSPRGGPGELFF
>TRBJ2-7|TRBV9
CASSATGTSGSYEQYF
>TRBJ1-5|TRBV6-1
CASSERAGFNQPQHF
>TRBJ2-7|TRBV10-1
CASSPEGRSDEQYF
>TRBJ2-7|TRBV18
CASSPMGDSYEQYF
>TRBJ1-6|TRBV7-2
CASRLDSLTPLHF
>TRBJ2-7|TRBV5-6
CASSFGPTYEQYF
>TRBJ1-2|TRBV7-2
CASSLTAYGYTF
>TRBJ2-7|TRBV7-9
CASMPGQGPYEQYF
>TRBJ1-4|TRBV9
CASSPSKGHNEKLFF
>TRBJ1-5|TRBV6-1
CASRTGGYSHQPQHF
>TRBJ2-7|TRBV19
CASSPGTGLYEQYF
>TRBJ1-1|TRBV27
CASSLKGAGGTEAFF
>TRBJ2-7|TRBV9
CASSVGEGTLGYEQYF
>TRBJ1-2|TRBV10-3
CAISESDLGGYGYTF
>TRBJ2-7|TRBV2
CASSLGDRASEQYF
>TRBJ2-5|TRBV5-4
CASSLPGLAGQETQYF
>TRBJ1-4|TRBV7-2
CASSYGLLEKLFF
>TRBJ1-1|TRBV10-3
CAISESRGDTEAFF
>TRBJ1-1|TRBV7-2
CASSFAELNTEAFF
>TRBJ2-3|TRBV29-1
CSVAAGLAGNTDTQYF
>TRBJ2-1|TRBV18
CASSSGIDNEQFF
>TRBJ2-7|TRBV15
CATSRDPGGYEQYF